The rows below give T cell receptor beta chains drawn from one sample of a study of cytomegalovirus exposure and HLA in healthy donors. TCRdb's table, derived via immunoSEQ multiplex PCR, lists solely in-frame clones and lacks some. Of 200,000 to 250,000 clones in the sample, roughly 88% are singletons; the top ten hold 0.71%. Sequencing was done on a sample of PBMCs. The receptors originated from a boy aged 2-15 years in good health and CMV-seronegative. Each CDR3 is given with its conserved first and last residue. A D gene is named only where the DNA matches it firmly. The size of a clone is reported for some rows only, either as once, few or many, or as a class for expanded clones.

size	V	length	J	D	CDR3	DNA
once	TRBV18	13	TRBJ1-2	.	CASSLQGDGGYTF	TGTGCCAGCTCATTACAGGGTGACGGCGGCTACACCTTC
.	TRBV29-1	15	TRBJ2-7	.	CSVEDGWGSSYEQYF	TGCAGCGTTGAAGATGGGTGGGGCAGCTCCTACGAGCAGTACTTC
once	TRBV2	16	TRBJ2-3	.	CASSDFTDPSTDTQYF	TGTGCCAGCAGTGATTTCACAGATCCTAGCACAGATACGCAGTATTTT
.	TRBV12-5	17	TRBJ2-5	TRBD1	CASGRYTGTGRQETQYF	TGTGCTAGTGGCCGATACACCGGGACAGGGAGGCAAGAGACCCAGTACTTC
once	TRBV19	17	TRBJ2-1	TRBD2	CASSIDSGGLSYNEQFF	TGTGCCAGTAGTATAGATAGCGGGGGGCTCTCCTACAATGAGCAGTTCTTC
.	TRBV4-1	14	TRBJ1-2	.	CASSQGGANYGYTF	TGCGCCAGCAGCCAAGGGGGCGCGAACTATGGCTACACCTTC
.	TRBV2	15	TRBJ2-3	.	CASRVTISSTDTQYF	TGTGCCAGCAGGGTGACTATTTCTAGCACAGATACGCAGTATTTT
few	TRBV4-2	15	TRBJ1-1	TRBD1	CASSQDRTGLTEAFF	TGTGCCAGCAGCCAAGATCGGACAGGGCTCACTGAAGCTTTCTTT
.	TRBV19	14	TRBJ2-2	TRBD1	CASYDRGRTGELFF	TGTGCCAGTTATGACAGGGGGCGGACCGGGGAGCTGTTTTTT
.	TRBV15	20	TRBJ2-1	TRBD2	CATSRDLGTSGSPSLDEQFF	TGTGCCACCAGCAGAGATTTGGGGACTAGCGGGAGCCCAAGTTTGGATGAGCAGTTCTTC
.	TRBV19	15	TRBJ2-3	TRBD2	CASNSGTRGGDTQYF	TGTGCCAGTAATTCCGGGACTAGGGGGGGAGATACGCAGTATTTT
.	TRBV20-1	11	TRBJ1-2	.	CSAIGTCGYTF	TGCAGTGCTATAGGGACATGTGGCTACACCTTC
.	TRBV28	16	TRBJ2-1	TRBD2	CASSFSSGKVYNEQFF	TGTGCCAGCAGTTTTTCTAGCGGGAAAGTTTACAATGAGCAGTTCTTC
.	TRBV15	15	TRBJ1-4	.	CATSRDPTTNEKLFF	TGTGCCACCAGCAGAGATCCTACAACTAATGAAAAACTGTTTTTT
once	TRBV7-2	15	TRBJ2-7	.	CASSAQTGTPYEQYF	TGTGCCAGCAGCGCCCAGACCGGGACACCCTACGAGCAGTACTTC
few	TRBV6-1	13	TRBJ1-1	.	CASSEGAYTEAFF	TGTGCCAGCAGTGAGGGGGCTTACACTGAAGCTTTCTTT
once	TRBV9	16	TRBJ2-1	TRBD2	CASSASSGVSYNEQFF	TGTGCCAGCAGCGCCTCTAGCGGGGTCTCCTACAATGAGCAGTTCTTC
once	TRBV2	16	TRBJ1-5	.	CASSGETGWGNQPQHF	TGTGCCAGCAGTGGGGAAACAGGCTGGGGCAATCAGCCCCAGCATTTT
.	TRBV6-1	15	TRBJ1-5	TRBD1	CASSRDRVGNQPQHF	TGTGCCAGCAGTCGAGACAGGGTAGGCAATCAGCCCCAGCATTTT
.	TRBV6-1	15	TRBJ2-6	.	CASRDTGSGANVLTF	TGTGCCAGCAGGGACACAGGGAGTGGGGCCAACGTCCTGACTTTC
.	TRBV7-3	16	TRBJ2-2	TRBD1	CASSPTGQGRTGELFF	TGTGCCAGCAGCCCAACGGGACAGGGGAGGACCGGGGAGCTGTTTTTT
few	TRBV2	15	TRBJ2-7	.	CASSEMGLGPYEQYF	TGTGCCAGCAGTGAAATGGGACTCGGGCCTTACGAGCAGTACTTC
.	TRBV6-5	13	TRBJ2-7	.	CASSYDPGYEQYF	TGTGCCAGCAGTTACGATCCCGGGTACGAGCAGTACTTC
.	TRBV20-1	10	TRBJ2-1	.	CSANGNEQFF	TGCAGTGCCAACGGCAATGAGCAGTTCTTC